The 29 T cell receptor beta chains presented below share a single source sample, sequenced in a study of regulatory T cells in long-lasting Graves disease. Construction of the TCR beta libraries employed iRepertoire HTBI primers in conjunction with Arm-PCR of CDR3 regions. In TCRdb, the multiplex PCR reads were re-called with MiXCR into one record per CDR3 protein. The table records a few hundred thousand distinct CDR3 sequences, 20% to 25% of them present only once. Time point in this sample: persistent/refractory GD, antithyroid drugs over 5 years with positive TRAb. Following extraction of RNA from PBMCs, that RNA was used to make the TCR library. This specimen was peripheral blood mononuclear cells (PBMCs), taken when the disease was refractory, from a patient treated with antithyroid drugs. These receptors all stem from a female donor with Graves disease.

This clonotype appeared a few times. This CDR3 reads CASSQDFVSPYEQYF. As DNA, the CDR3 is TGCGCCAGCAGCCAAGATTTCGTCAGTCCCTACGAGCAGTACTTC. This sequence joins TRBV4-3 and TRBJ2-7; no firm D call. V was cut by 0 bases and J by 2 bases, with 11 bases left in between. Germline loops: CDR1 LGHNA, CDR2 YSLEER. There are 15 residues in the CDR3.

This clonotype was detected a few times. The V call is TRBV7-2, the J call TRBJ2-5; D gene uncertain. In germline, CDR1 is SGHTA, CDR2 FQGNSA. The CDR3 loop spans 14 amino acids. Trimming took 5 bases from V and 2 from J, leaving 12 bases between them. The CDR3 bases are TGTGCCAGCAGCCCCGTTACGGAGCAAGAGACCCAGTACTTC. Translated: CASSPVTEQETQYF.

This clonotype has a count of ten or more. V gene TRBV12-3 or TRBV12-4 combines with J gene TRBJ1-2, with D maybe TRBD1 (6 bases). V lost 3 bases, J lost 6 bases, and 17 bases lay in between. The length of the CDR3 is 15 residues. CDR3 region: CASSFREWGANGYTF. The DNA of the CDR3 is TGTGCCAGCAGTTTTCGTGAGTGGGGGGCGAATGGCTACACCTTC.

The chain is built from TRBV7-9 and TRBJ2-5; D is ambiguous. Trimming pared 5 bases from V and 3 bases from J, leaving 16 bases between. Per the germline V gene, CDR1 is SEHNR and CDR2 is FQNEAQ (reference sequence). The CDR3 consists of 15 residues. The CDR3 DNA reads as TGTGCCAGCAGCACCATGGATTTGGCCGAAGAGACCCAGTACTTC. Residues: CASSTMDLAEETQYF.

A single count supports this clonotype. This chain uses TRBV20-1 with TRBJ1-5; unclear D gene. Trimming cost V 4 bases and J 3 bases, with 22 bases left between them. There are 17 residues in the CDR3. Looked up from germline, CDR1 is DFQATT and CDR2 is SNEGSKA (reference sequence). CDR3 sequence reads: CSAKGTGRGGLNQPQHF. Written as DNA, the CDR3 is TGCAGTGCTAAGGGAACCGGACGGGGAGGCCTCAATCAGCCCCAGCATTTT.

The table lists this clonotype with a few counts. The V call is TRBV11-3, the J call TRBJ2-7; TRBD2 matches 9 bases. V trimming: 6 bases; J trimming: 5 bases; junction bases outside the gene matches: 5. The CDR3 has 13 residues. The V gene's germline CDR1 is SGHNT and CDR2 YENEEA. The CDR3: CASRRREGDEQYF. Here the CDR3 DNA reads TGTGCCAGCAGGCGGCGGGAGGGCGACGAGCAGTACTTC.

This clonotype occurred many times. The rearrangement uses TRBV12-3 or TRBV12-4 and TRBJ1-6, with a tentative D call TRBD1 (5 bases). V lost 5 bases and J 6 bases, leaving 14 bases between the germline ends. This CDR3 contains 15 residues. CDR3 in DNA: TGTGCCAGCAGTCCCCGACAGAAACCTAATTCACCCCTCCACTTT. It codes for CASSPRQKPNSPLHF.

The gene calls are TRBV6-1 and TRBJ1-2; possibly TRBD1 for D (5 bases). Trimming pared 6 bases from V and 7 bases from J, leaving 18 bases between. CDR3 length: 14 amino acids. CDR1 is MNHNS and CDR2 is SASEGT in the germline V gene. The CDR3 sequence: CASSPLGDAVGYTF. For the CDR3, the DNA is TGTGCCAGCAGCCCCCTCGGGGACGCGGTTGGCTACACCTTC.

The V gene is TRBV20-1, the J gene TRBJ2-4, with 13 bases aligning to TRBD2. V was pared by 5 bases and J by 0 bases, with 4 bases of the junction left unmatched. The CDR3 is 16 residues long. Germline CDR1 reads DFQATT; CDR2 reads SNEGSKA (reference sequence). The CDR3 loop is CSAGLAGELAKNIQYF. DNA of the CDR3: TGCAGTGCTGGACTAGCGGGGGAACTAGCCAAAAACATTCAGTACTTC.

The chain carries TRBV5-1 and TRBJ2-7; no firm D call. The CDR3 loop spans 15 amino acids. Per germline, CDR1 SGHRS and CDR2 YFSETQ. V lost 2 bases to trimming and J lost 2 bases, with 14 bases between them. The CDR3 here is CASSFELPPTYEQYF. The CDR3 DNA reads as TGCGCCAGCAGCTTTGAGTTGCCCCCTACCTACGAGCAGTACTTC.

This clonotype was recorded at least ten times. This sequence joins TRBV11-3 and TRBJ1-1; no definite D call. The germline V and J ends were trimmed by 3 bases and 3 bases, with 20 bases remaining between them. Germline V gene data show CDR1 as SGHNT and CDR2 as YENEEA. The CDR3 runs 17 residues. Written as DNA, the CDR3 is TGTGCCAGCAGCTTTCCTCTCTATGACCTTAACCACACTGAAGCTTTCTTT. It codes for CASSFPLYDLNHTEAFF.

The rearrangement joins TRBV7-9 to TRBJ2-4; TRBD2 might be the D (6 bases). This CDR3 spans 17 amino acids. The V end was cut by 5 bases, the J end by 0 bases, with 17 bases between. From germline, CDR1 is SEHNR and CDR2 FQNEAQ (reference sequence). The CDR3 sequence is CASSQPRDSGAKNIQYF. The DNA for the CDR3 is TGTGCCAGCAGCCAGCCCAGGGACTCGGGAGCCAAAAACATTCAGTACTTC.

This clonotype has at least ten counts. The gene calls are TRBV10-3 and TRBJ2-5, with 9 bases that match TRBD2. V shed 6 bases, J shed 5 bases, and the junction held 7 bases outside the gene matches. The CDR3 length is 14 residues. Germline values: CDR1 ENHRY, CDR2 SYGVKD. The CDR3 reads CAIRAGGGSETQYF. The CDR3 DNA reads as TGTGCCATCAGAGCGGGAGGAGGGTCCGAGACCCAGTACTTC.

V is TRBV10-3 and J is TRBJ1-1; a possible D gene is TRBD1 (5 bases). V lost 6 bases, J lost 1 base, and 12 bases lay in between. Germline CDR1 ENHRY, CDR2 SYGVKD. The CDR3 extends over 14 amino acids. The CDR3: CAIRSSGGNTEAFF. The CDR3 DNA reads TGTGCCATCAGGTCGTCGGGGGGGAACACTGAAGCTTTCTTT.

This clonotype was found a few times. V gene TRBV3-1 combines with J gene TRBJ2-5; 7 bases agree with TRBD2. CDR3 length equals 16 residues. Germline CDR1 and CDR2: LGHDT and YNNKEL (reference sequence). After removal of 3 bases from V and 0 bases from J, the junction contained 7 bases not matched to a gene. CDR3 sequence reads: CASSHFLAENQETQYF. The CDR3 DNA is TGTGCCAGCAGCCATTTTCTAGCGGAAAACCAAGAGACCCAGTACTTC.

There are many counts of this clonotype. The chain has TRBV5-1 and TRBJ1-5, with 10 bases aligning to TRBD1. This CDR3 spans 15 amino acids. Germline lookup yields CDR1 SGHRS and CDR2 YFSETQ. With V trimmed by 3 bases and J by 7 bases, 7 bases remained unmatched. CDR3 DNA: TGCGCCAGCAGCTGGACAGGGGGTCAAGGGCAGCCCCAGCATTTT. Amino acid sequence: CASSWTGGQGQPQHF. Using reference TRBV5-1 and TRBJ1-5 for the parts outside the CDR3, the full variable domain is KAGVTQTPRYLIKTRGQQVTLSCSPISGHRSVSWYQQTPGQGLQFLFEYFSETQRNKGNFPGRFSGRQFSNSRSEMNVSTLELGDSALYLCASSWTGGQGQPQHFGDGTRLSIL.

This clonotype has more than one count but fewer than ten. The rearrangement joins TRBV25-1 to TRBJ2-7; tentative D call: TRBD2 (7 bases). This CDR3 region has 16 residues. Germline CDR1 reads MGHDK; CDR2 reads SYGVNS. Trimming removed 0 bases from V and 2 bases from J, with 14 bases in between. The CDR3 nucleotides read TGTGCCAGCAGTGAATACGGCGGGGGCTCCACCTACGAGCAGTACTTC. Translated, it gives CASSEYGGGSTYEQYF.

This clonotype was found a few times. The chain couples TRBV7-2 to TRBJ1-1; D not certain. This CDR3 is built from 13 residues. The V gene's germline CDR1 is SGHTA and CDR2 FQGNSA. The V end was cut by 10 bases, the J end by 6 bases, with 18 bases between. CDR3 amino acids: CAIRSPRAPEAFF. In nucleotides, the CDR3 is TGTGCCATCAGATCCCCCCGGGCCCCTGAAGCTTTCTTT. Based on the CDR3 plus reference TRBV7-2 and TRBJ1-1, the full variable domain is GAGVSQSPSNKVTEKGKDVELRCDPISGHTALYWYRQSLGQGLEFLIYFQGNSAPDKSGLPSDRFSAERTGGSVSTLTIQRTQQEDSAVYLCAIRSPRAPEAFFGQGTRLTVV.

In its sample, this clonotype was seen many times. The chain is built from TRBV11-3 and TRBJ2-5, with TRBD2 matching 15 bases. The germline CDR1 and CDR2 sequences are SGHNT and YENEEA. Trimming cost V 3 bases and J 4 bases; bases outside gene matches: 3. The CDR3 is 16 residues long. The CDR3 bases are TGTGCCAGCAGCTTGGGACTAGCGGGAGGATTAGAGACCCAGTACTTC. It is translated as CASSLGLAGGLETQYF.

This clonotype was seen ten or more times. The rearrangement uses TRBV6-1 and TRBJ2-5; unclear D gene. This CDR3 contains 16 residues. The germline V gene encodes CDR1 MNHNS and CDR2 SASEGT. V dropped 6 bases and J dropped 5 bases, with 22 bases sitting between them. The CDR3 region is CASRPTSSNVGETQYF. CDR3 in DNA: TGTGCCAGCAGACCGACCAGCTCAAACGTGGGGGAGACCCAGTACTTC.

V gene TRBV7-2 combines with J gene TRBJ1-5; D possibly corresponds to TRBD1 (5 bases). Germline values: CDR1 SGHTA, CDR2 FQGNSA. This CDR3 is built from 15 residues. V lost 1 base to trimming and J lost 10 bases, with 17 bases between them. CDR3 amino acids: CASSLVWSGLSPQHF. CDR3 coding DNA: TGTGCCAGCAGCTTAGTGTGGTCAGGGCTGAGTCCCCAGCATTTT.

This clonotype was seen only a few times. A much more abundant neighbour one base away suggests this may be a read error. Here the CDR3 reads CASSWPSQANTEAFF. The CDR3 DNA is TGTGCCAGTAGTTGGCCCTCCCAGGCGAACACTGAAGCTTTCTTT. This chain uses TRBV19 with TRBJ1-1; D is ambiguous. Per the germline V gene, CDR1 is LNHDA and CDR2 is SQIVND (reference sequence). This CDR3 has 15 residues. Deletions cut 5 bases from V and 1 base from J, with 14 bases between.

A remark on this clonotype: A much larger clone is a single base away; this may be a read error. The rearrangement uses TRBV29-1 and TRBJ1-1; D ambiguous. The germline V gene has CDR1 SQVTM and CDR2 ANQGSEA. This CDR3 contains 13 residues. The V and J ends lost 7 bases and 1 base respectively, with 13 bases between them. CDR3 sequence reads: CSDATHENTEAFF. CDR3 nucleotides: TGCAGCGACGCGACGCATGAGAACACTGAAGCTTTCTTT.

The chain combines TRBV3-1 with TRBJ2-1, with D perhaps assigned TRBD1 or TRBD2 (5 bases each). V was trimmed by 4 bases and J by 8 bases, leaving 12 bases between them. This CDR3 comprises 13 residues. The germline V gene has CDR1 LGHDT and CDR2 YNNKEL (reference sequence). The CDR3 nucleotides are TGTGCCAGCAGCCTCGAGGGGTCTCATGAGCAGTTCTTC. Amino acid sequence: CASSLEGSHEQFF.

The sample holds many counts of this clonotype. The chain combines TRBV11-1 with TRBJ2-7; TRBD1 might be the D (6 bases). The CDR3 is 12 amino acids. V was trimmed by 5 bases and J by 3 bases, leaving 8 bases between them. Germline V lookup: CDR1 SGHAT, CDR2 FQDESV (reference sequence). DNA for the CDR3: TGTGCCAGCAGCCGGGACAACTACGAGCAGTACTTC. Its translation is CASSRDNYEQYF.

In nucleotides, the CDR3 is TGTGCCAGCAGTTCGAACTCGGGAGGGCGACCTGGGGCCAACGTCCTGACTTTC. Its protein product is CASSSNSGGRPGANVLTF. The V gene is TRBV7-3, the J gene TRBJ2-6, with TRBD2 matching 8 bases. The V segment lost 6 bases and the J segment 2 bases; nucleotides outside the gene matches: 12. CDR1 is SGHTA and CDR2 is FQGTGA in the germline V gene. The CDR3 spans 18 residues.

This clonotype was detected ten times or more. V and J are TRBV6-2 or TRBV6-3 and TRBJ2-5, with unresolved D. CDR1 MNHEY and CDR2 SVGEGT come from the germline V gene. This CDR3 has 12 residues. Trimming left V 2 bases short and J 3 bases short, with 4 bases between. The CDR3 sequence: CASSYQKETQYF. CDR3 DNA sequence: TGTGCCAGCAGTTACCAAAAAGAGACCCAGTACTTC.

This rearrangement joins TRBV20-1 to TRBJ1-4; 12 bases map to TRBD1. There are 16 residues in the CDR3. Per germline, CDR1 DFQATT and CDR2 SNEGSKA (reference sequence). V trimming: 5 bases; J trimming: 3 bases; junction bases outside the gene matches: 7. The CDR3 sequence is CSASGTGGAANEKLFF. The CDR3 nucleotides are TGCAGTGCTTCCGGGACAGGGGGCGCAGCTAATGAAAAACTGTTTTTT.

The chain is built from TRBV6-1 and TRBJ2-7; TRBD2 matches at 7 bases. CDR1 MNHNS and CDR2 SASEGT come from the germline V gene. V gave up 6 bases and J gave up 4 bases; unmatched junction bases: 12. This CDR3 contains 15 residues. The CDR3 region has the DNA TGTGCCAGCAGACACGGTTGGGGGGGTGGGTACGAGCAGTACTTC. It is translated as CASRHGWGGGYEQYF.